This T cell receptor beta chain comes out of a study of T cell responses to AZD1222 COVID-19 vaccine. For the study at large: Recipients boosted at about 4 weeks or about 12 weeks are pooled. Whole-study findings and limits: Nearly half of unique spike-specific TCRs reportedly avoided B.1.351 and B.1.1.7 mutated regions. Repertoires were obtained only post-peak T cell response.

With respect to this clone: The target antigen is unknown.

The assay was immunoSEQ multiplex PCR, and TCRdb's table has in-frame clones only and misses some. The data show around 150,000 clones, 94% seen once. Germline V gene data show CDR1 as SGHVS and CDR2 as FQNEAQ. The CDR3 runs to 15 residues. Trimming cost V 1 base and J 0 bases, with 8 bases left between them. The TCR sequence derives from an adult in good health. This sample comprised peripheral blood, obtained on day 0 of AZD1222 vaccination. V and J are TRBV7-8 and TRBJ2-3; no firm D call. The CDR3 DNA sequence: TGTGCCAGCAGCTTAGAAGTGGCTAGCACAGATACGCAGTATTTT. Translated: CASSLEVASTDTQYF. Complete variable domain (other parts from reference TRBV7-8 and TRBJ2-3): GAGVSQSPRYKVAKRGQDVALRCDPISGHVSLFWYQQALGQGPEFLTYFQNEAQLDKSGLPSDRFFAERPEGSVSTLKIQRTQQEDSAVYLCASSLEVASTDTQYFGPGTRLTVL.